The text below deals with one T cell receptor beta chain. As yet, its antigen is unknown. Produced via immunoSEQ multiplex PCR; TCRdb's table is partial and in-frame only. The sample contains about 240,000 clones, 87% of which appear only once. This specimen belongs to a study of cytomegalovirus exposure and HLA in healthy donors. General study results and limits: Researchers catalogued about 150 TCR beta chains as cytomegalovirus-associated. Most TCR sequences were uncommon, yet certain public TCRs appeared in many donors.

The study drew the donors from its roughly 120-subject validation cohort, separate from the 666-subject first cohort. This CDR3 region has 14 residues. The germline V gene encodes CDR1 MNHEY and CDR2 SMNVEV (reference sequence). V lost 8 bases and J lost 0, with 13 bases in between. The sequenced material came from PBMCs. The sequence derives from a man younger than 35 in good health and CMV-seronegative. The chain has TRBV27 and TRBJ1-1; tentative D call: TRBD1 (5 bases). The CDR3 sequence: CASFRAGLNTEAFF. Here the CDR3 DNA reads TGTGCCAGCTTTAGGGCAGGGCTGAACACTGAAGCTTTCTTT.